Shown below are 28 T cell receptor beta chains from a single sample sequenced in a study of cytomegalovirus exposure and HLA in healthy donors. Researchers ran the PCR with 60 Vbeta and 13 Jbeta primers. Profiled with immunoSEQ multiplex PCR; TCRdb holds only in-frame clones, not every one. Of under 150,000 clones listed, more than 60% were seen once; the top ten hold approximately 9.1%. The specimen sequenced was PBMCs. Source of these receptors: a woman aged 45-65 years in good health and CMV-seropositive.

This chain connects TRBV27 to TRBJ2-2, with 10 bases that match TRBD1. Losses at the gene ends were 8 bases for V and 3 bases for J; bases not matched to a gene: 9. Germline V lookup: CDR1 MNHEY, CDR2 SMNVEV (reference sequence). CDR3 length: 16 residues. CDR3 amino acids: CASSWGTGEHTGELFF. The CDR3 coding sequence is TGTGCCAGCTCCTGGGGGACAGGGGAGCACACCGGGGAGCTGTTTTTT.

The chain combines TRBV6-5 with TRBJ1-2; D perhaps matches TRBD1 (6 bases). The CDR3 is 13 residues long. The germline V gene encodes CDR1 MNHEY and CDR2 SVGAGI. Trimming left V 6 bases short and J 7 bases short, with 15 bases between. CDR3 residues: CASRYGGARGYTF. CDR3 DNA: TGTGCCAGCAGATACGGGGGGGCTCGTGGCTACACCTTC.

The chain carries TRBV27 and TRBJ2-2; TRBD2 matches 8 bases. CDR3 length: 16 amino acids. The germline V gene has CDR1 MNHEY and CDR2 SMNVEV (reference sequence). J lost 5 bases, V lost 1 base, and 6 bases had no gene match. CDR3 sequence reads: CASSLFSRGGTGELFF. For the CDR3, the DNA is TGTGCCAGCAGTTTATTTTCCCGGGGGGGGACCGGGGAGCTGTTTTTT.

This clone has a handful of counts. The chain recombines TRBV7-3 with TRBJ1-1; 8 bases are a match to TRBD1. J was trimmed by 1 base and V by 2 bases; bases with no gene match: 6. Germline assignment: CDR1 SGHTA and CDR2 FQGTGA. The CDR3 is 16 residues long. CDR3 sequence (DNA): TGTGCCAGCAGCTTAGGAGGAACAGGGGGGAACACTGAAGCTTTCTTT. Translated, it gives CASSLGGTGGNTEAFF.

This chain connects TRBV9 to TRBJ1-5, with TRBD1 as a possible D gene (5 bases). V lost 4 bases to trimming and J lost 9 bases, with 17 bases between them. CDR1 is SGDLS, CDR2 YYNGEE, per germline. The CDR3 consists of 14 residues. As DNA, the CDR3 is TGTGCCAGCAGCCTCGACCCGGGGGTAGGGCCCCAGCATTTT. It encodes CASSLDPGVGPQHF. Full variable domain (missing parts from reference TRBV9 and TRBJ1-5): DSGVTQTPKHLITATGQRVTLRCSPRSGDLSVYWYQQSLDQGLQFLIQYYNGEERAKGNILERFSAQQFPDLHSELNLSSLELGDSALYFCASSLDPGVGPQHFGDGTRLSIL.

V is TRBV11-1 and J is TRBJ2-7; D might be TRBD1 (5 bases). Germline loops: CDR1 SGHAT, CDR2 FQDESV (reference sequence). Trimming cost V 3 bases and J 8 bases, with 8 bases left between them. The CDR3 length is 11 residues. The CDR3 region has the DNA TGTGCCAGCAGCTTGGGGCCCAAGCAGTACTTC. Translated: CASSLGPKQYF.

The chain joins TRBV11-2 to TRBJ2-5; D is undetermined. Germline CDR1 SGHAT, CDR2 FQNNGV. The germline V and J ends were trimmed by 4 bases and 5 bases, with 14 bases remaining between them. The CDR3 has 14 residues. The CDR3 DNA sequence: TGTGCCAGCAGCTCACCTACTGAACGGGAGACCCAGTACTTC. It yields the protein CASSSPTERETQYF.

J is TRBJ1-1 and V is TRBV6-1; no reliable D call. The CDR3 spans 14 residues. Germline V gene data show CDR1 as MNHNS and CDR2 as SASEGT. Trimming took off 2 bases at V and 1 base at J, with 8 bases between the two ends. The CDR3 DNA is TGTGCCAGCAGTGAAACCTATGCGAACACTGAAGCTTTCTTT. It specifies CASSETYANTEAFF.

The chain joins TRBV2 to TRBJ2-5; TRBD1 aligns across 9 bases. The CDR3 length is 15 residues. The trim removed 6 bases at V and 4 bases at J, leaving 9 bases unmatched. CDR1 is SNHLY and CDR2 is FYNNEI in the germline V gene. The CDR3 reads CASREQGAWIETQYF. The CDR3 DNA follows: TGTGCCAGCAGAGAACAGGGGGCTTGGATAGAGACCCAGTACTTC.

This chain uses TRBV7-9 with TRBJ1-2; 7 bases match TRBD1. Germline V gene lookup returns CDR1 SEHNR and CDR2 FQNEAQ (reference sequence). CDR3 length: 13 amino acids. Trimming at V came to 4 bases and at J to 7 bases, leaving 6 bases not matched to a gene. The CDR3 sequence: CASSSPRGVGYTF. CDR3 sequence (DNA): TGTGCCAGCAGCTCTCCCAGGGGGGTTGGCTACACCTTC.

V gene TRBV7-8 combines with J gene TRBJ2-7, with 12 bases identical to TRBD1. The germline gives CDR1 SGHVS, CDR2 FQNEAQ. V shed 5 bases and J 6 bases; nucleotides not matched to a gene: 8. The CDR3 spans 15 residues. For the CDR3, the DNA is TGTGCCAGCAGCGTAGGCCGGGACAGGGGGCGCGAGCAGTACTTC. Translating gives CASSVGRDRGREQYF.

V is TRBV2 and J is TRBJ1-1; 10 bases are shared with TRBD1. Trimming cost V 6 bases and J 10 bases; bases outside gene matches: 5. The CDR3 sequence is 12 residues long. In germline, CDR1 is SNHLY, CDR2 FYNNEI. As DNA, the CDR3 is TGTGCCAGCAGGGGACAGGGGACAGCAGCTTTCTTT. Translation: CASRGQGTAAFF.

The gene calls are TRBV9 and TRBJ1-1, with D possibly being TRBD1 (6 bases). CDR3 size: 15 residues. V was clipped by 3 bases and J by 0 bases, with 12 bases between them. Germline loops: CDR1 SGDLS, CDR2 YYNGEE. As DNA, the CDR3 is TGTGCCAGCAGCGCCAGGCAGGGGCTGAACACTGAAGCTTTCTTT. Protein: CASSARQGLNTEAFF. The variable domain in full, completed from reference TRBV9 and TRBJ1-1, reads DSGVTQTPKHLITATGQRVTLRCSPRSGDLSVYWYQQSLDQGLQFLIQYYNGEERAKGNILERFSAQQFPDLHSELNLSSLELGDSALYFCASSARQGLNTEAFFGQGTRLTVV.

A single count supports this clone. This sequence joins TRBV11-2 and TRBJ1-1; 9 bases align to TRBD1. V shed 5 bases and J 11 bases; nucleotides not matched to a gene: 6. Per the germline V gene, CDR1 is SGHAT and CDR2 is FQNNGV. There are 12 residues in the CDR3. In nucleotides, the CDR3 is TGTGCCAGCAGCAGGGACAGGGCTAGGGCTTTCTTT. Residues: CASSRDRARAFF.

The J gene is TRBJ2-7, the V gene TRBV4-3, with D perhaps TRBD1 (7 bases). The germline CDR1 and CDR2 sequences are LGHNA and YSLEER. The CDR3 runs 17 residues. Deletions cut 2 bases from V and 3 bases from J, with 20 bases between. CDR3 in amino acids: CASSQRQGHGGFYEQYF. DNA of the CDR3: TGCGCCAGCAGCCAACGACAGGGTCATGGGGGGTTCTACGAGCAGTACTTC.

J is TRBJ1-2 and V is TRBV11-3; D is unclear. Germline CDR1 SGHNT, CDR2 YENEEA. The germline V and J ends were trimmed by 1 base and 0 bases, with 9 bases remaining between them. This CDR3 region has 15 residues. CDR3: CASSLGRGPNYGYTF. Here the CDR3 DNA reads TGTGCCAGCAGCTTAGGTAGAGGCCCTAACTATGGCTACACCTTC.

There are a few counts of this clone. The chain has TRBV5-4 and TRBJ1-1, with TRBD1 identical over 10 bases. The CDR3 has 15 amino acids. V lost 4 bases and J lost 4; bases outside the gene matches: 7. Germline CDR1 is SGHNT and CDR2 is YYREEE (reference sequence). CDR3: CASSANRQGATEAFF. Written as DNA, the CDR3 is TGTGCCAGCAGCGCGAACCGACAGGGGGCCACTGAAGCTTTCTTT.

CDR3: CASSLAVSSYNEQFF. DNA for the CDR3: TGCGCCAGCAGCCTAGCGGTTAGCTCCTACAATGAGCAGTTCTTC. The J gene is TRBJ2-1, the V gene TRBV4-3; possibly TRBD2 for D (6 bases). V was clipped by 4 bases and J by 0 bases, with 10 bases between them. The CDR3 has 15 amino acids. Looked up from germline, CDR1 is LGHNA and CDR2 is YSLEER.

The J gene is TRBJ2-7, the V gene TRBV27, with D unresolved. The ends were cut back, 3 bases at V and 5 bases at J, with 17 bases in the middle. The CDR3 length is 15 residues. The germline V gene encodes CDR1 MNHEY and CDR2 SMNVEV (reference sequence). CDR3 DNA: TGTGCCAGCAGTTTTGTTGGCCAGGCCGAGAACGAGCAGTACTTC. Translation gives CASSFVGQAENEQYF.

The V gene is TRBV25-1, the J gene TRBJ2-5, with 12 bases fitting TRBD1. The CDR3 spans 18 residues. Germline trimming cut 8 bases from V and 4 bases from J; bases unmatched to any gene: 17. The germline gives CDR1 MGHDK, CDR2 SYGVNS. CDR3 coding DNA: TGTGCCAGCGGCCACAGGGACAGGGGGCTTAGTATGCGAGAGACCCAGTACTTC. This encodes CASGHRDRGLSMRETQYF.

This chain joins TRBV27 and TRBJ2-7, with 10 bases that match TRBD1. This CDR3 comprises 16 residues. J gave up 2 bases and V 5 bases, and 9 bases lay outside the gene matches. From germline, CDR1 is MNHEY and CDR2 SMNVEV (reference sequence). CDR3 nucleotide sequence: TGTGCCAGCAGTCCTGGACAGGGGGTAAAACCCTACGAGCAGTACTTC. This translates into CASSPGQGVKPYEQYF.

The chain recombines TRBV7-3 with TRBJ1-1; D is ambiguous. The CDR3 totals 13 residues. Trimming shortened V by 5 bases and J by 1 base, and 8 bases separated the two germline ends. CDR1 SGHTA and CDR2 FQGTGA come from the germline V gene. CDR3 sequence (DNA): TGTGCCAGCAGCCGCCTAGGGAACACTGAAGCTTTCTTT. Amino acid sequence: CASSRLGNTEAFF.

The rearrangement uses TRBV12-5 and TRBJ2-7, with D maybe TRBD2 (6 bases). Germline-derived CDR1 and CDR2 are LGHNT and FRNRAP. The length of the CDR3 is 15 residues. With 2 bases removed from V and 1 base from J, the gap between germline ends came to 12 bases. CDR3 nucleotide sequence: TGTGCTAGTGGTTTGAGGTCAGGGAGGTCCTACGAGCAGTACTTC. Translation: CASGLRSGRSYEQYF.

The rearrangement uses TRBV27 and TRBJ2-1; 13 nucleotides line up with TRBD2. V lost 5 bases, J lost 9 bases, and 7 bases stayed unmatched. The CDR3 runs 15 residues. Per the germline V gene, CDR1 is MNHEY and CDR2 is SMNVEV (reference sequence). The CDR3 region is CASSAGLAGVGEQFF. The CDR3 nucleotides are TGTGCCAGCAGTGCCGGACTAGCGGGGGTCGGTGAGCAGTTCTTC.

V gene TRBV11-3 combines with J gene TRBJ2-2, with D possibly being TRBD2 (5 bases). Between the trimmed V and J ends, which lost 1 base and 6 bases, there was a span of 9 bases. This CDR3 contains 14 residues. Per germline, CDR1 SGHNT and CDR2 YENEEA. DNA for the CDR3: TGTGCCAGCAGCTTAGTCCTAGCAGCCGGGGAGCTGTTTTTT. It yields the protein CASSLVLAAGELFF.

V and J are TRBV7-2 and TRBJ1-3; D is ambiguous. Germline CDR1 reads SGHTA; CDR2 reads FQGNSA. The CDR3 is 16 amino acids. V lost 7 bases and J lost 0, with 16 bases in between. The CDR3 spells CASTASTFTSGNTIYF. CDR3 bases: TGTGCCAGCACCGCGTCAACTTTCACCTCTGGAAACACCATATATTTT.

The chain is built from TRBV7-2 and TRBJ2-3; a weak D match, TRBD2 (7 bases). There are 14 residues in the CDR3. Trimming took off 5 bases at V and 4 bases at J, with 13 bases between the two ends. Germline V gives CDR1 SGHTA, CDR2 FQGNSA. The CDR3 nucleotides are TGTGCCAGCAGCCGAGGGGGGGCGGCAGATACGCAGTATTTT. This sequence encodes CASSRGGAADTQYF.

The chain joins TRBV5-1 to TRBJ2-2, with 7 positions matching TRBD1. Germline assignment: CDR1 SGHRS and CDR2 YFSETQ. This CDR3 has 16 residues. Trimming took 2 bases from V and 5 from J; bases not matched to a gene: 9. The CDR3 DNA is TGCGCCAGCAGCTTAACCCGACAGGGTGGAACCGGGGAGCTGTTTTTT. Translation: CASSLTRQGGTGELFF.